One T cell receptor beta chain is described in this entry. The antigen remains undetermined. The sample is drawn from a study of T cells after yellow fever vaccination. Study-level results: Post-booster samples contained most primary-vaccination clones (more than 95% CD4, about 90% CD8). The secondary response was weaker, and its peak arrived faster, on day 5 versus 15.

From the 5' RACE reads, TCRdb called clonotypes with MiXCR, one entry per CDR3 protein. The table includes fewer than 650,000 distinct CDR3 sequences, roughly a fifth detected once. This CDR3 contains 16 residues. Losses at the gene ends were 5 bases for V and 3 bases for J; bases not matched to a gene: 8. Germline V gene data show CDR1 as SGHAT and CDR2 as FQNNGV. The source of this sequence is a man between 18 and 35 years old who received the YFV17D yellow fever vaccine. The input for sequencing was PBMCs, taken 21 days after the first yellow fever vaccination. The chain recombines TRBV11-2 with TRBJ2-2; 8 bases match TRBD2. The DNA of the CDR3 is TGTGCCAGCAGCCGAATTAGCGGGGAGGACACCGGGGAGCTGTTTTTT. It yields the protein CASSRISGEDTGELFF.